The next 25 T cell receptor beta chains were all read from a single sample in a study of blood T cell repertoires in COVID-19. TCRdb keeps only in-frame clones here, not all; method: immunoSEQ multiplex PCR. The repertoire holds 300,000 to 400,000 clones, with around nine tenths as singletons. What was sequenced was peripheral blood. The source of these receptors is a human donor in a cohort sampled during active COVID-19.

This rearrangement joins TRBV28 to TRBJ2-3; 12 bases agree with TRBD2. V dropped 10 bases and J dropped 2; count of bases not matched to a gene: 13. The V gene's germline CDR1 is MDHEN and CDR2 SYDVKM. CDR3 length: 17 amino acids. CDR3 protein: CAIHRGASGRATDTQYF. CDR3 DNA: TGTGCCATCCACCGCGGGGCTAGCGGGAGGGCCACAGATACGCAGTATTTT.

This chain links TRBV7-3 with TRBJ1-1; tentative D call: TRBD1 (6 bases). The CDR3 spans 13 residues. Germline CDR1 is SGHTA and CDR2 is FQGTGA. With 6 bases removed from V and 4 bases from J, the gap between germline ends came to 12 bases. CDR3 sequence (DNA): TGTGCCAGCAGTCCACAGGGATCCACTGAAGCTTTCTTT. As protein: CASSPQGSTEAFF.

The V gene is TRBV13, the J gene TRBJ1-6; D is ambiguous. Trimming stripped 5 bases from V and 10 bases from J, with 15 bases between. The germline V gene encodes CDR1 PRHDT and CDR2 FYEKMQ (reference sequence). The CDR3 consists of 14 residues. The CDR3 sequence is CASSLPRARSPLHF. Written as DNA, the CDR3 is TGTGCCAGCAGCCTGCCGAGGGCACGATCACCCCTCCACTTT.

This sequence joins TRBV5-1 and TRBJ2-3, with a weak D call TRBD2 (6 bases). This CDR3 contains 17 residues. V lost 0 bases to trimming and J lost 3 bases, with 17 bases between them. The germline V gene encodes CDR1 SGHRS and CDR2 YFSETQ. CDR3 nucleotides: TGCGCCAGCAGCTTGGGATATAGAGGAGGGTCGACAGATACGCAGTATTTT. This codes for CASSLGYRGGSTDTQYF.

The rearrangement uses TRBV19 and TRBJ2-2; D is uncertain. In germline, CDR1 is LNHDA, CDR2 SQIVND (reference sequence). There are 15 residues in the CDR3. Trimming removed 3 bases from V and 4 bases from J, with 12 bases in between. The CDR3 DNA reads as TGTGCCAGTAGTATTAACATCCCCCCCACCGGGGAGCTGTTTTTT. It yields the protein CASSINIPPTGELFF.

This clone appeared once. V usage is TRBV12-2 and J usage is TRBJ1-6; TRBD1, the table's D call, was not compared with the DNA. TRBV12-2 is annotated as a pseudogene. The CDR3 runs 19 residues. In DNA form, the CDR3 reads TGTGCAAGTCGCCTAATCAGGGCAGGGGGCAAGAGTACTAATTCACCCCTCCACTTT. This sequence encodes CASRLIRAGGKSTNSPLHF.

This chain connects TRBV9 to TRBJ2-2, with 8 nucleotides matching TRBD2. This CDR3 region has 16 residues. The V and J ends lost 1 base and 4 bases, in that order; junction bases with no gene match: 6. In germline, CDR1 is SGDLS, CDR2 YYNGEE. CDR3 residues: CASSVSTGGATGELFF. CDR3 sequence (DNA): TGTGCCAGCAGCGTATCCACCGGGGGGGCCACCGGGGAGCTGTTTTTT.

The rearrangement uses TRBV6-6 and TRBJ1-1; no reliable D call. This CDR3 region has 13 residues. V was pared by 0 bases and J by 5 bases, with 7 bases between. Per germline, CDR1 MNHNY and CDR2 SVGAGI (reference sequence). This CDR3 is CASSYSGETEAFF. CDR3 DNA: TGTGCCAGCAGTTACTCCGGGGAAACTGAAGCTTTCTTT.

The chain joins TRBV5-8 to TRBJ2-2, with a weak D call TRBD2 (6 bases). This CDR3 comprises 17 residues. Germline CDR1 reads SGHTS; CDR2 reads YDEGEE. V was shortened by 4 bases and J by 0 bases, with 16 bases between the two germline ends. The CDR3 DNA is TGTGCCAGCAGCCCGAGGGGACTCCGGGCGAACACCGGGGAGCTGTTTTTT. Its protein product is CASSPRGLRANTGELFF. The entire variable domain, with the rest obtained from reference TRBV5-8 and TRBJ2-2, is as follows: EAGVTQSPTHLIKTRGQQATLRCSPISGHTSVYWYQQALGLGLQFLLWYDEGEERNRGNFPPRFSGRQFPNYSSELNVNALELEDSALYLCASSPRGLRANTGELFFGEGSRLTVL.

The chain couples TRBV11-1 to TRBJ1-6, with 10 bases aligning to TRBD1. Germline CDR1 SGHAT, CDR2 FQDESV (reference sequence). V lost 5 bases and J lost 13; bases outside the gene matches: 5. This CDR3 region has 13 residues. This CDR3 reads CASSGDRGGPLHF. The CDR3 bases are TGTGCCAGCAGCGGGGACAGGGGAGGCCCCCTCCACTTT.

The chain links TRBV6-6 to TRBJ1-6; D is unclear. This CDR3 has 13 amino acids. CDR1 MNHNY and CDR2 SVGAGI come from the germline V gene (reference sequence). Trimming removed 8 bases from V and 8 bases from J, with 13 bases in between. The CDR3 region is CASSGQEDSPLHF. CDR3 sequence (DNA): TGTGCCAGCTCCGGGCAGGAGGATTCACCCCTCCACTTT.

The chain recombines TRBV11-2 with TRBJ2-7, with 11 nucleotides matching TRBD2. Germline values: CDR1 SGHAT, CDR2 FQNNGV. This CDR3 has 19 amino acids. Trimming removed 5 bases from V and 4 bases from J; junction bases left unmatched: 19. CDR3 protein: CASSRTGEPGLAVEYEQYF. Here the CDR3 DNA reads TGTGCCAGCAGCCGGACAGGAGAACCGGGACTAGCGGTGGAATACGAGCAGTACTTC.

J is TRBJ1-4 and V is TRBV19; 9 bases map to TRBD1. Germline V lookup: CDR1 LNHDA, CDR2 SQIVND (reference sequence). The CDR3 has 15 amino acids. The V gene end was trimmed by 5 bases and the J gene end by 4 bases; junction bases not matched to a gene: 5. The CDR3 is CASSPRGQGNEKLFF. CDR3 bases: TGTGCCAGTAGTCCCAGGGGACAGGGTAATGAAAAACTGTTTTTT.

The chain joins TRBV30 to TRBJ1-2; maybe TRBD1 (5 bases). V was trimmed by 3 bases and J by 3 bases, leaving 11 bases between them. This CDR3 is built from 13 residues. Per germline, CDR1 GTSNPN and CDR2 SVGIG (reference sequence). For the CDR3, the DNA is TGTGCCTGGAGAGTATCGGGGGACTATGGCTACACCTTC. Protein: CAWRVSGDYGYTF. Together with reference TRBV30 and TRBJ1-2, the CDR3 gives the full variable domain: SQTIHQWPATLVQPVGSPLSLECTVEGTSNPNLYWYRQAAGRGLQLLFYSVGIGQISSEVPQNLSASRPQDRQFILSSKKLLLSDSGFYLCAWRVSGDYGYTFGSGTRLTVV.

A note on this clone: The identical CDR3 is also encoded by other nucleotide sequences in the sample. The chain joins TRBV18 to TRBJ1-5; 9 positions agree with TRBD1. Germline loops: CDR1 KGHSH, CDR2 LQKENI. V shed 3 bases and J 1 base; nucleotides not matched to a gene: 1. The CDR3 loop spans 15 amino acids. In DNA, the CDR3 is TGTGCCAGCTCACCCGGACAGGGGAGCAATCAGCCCCAGCATTTT. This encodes CASSPGQGSNQPQHF.

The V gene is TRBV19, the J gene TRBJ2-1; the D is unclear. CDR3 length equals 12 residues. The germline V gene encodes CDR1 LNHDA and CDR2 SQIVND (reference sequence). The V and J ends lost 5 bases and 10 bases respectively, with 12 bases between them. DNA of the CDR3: TGTGCCAGTAGTTTACTGCCCGGGGAGCAGTTCTTC. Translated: CASSLLPGEQFF. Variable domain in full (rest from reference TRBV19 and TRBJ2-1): DGGITQSPKYLFRKEGQNVTLSCEQNLNHDAMYWYRQDPGQGLRLIYYSQIVNDFQKGDIAEGYSVSREKKESFPLTVTSAQKNPTAFYLCASSLLPGEQFFGPGTRLTVL.

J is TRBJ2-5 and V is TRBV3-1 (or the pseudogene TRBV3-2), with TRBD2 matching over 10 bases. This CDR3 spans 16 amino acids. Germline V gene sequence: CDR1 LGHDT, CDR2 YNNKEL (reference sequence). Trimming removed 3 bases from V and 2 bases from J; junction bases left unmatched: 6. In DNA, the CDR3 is TGTGCCAGCAGCCAGAGCGGGGGGGACTTTCAAGAGACCCAGTACTTC. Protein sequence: CASSQSGGDFQETQYF.

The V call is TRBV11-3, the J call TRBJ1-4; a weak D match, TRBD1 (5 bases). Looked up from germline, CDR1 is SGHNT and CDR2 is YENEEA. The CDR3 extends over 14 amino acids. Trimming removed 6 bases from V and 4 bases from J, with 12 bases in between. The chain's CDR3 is CASSYDSNNEKLFF. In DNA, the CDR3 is TGTGCCAGCAGTTATGACAGCAATAATGAAAAACTGTTTTTT.

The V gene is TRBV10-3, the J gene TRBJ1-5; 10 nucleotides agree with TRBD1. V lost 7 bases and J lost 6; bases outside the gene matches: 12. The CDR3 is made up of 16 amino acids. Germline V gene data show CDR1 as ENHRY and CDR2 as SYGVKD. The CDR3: CAIKDGDRGQSQPQHF. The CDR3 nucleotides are TGTGCCATCAAGGACGGTGACAGGGGGCAAAGTCAGCCCCAGCATTTT.

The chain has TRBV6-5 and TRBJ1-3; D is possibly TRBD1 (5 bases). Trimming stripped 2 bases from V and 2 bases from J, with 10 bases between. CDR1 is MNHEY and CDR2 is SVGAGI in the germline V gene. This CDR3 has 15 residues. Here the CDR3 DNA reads TGTGCCAGCAGTTACGGGTTAGGGGCTGGAAACACCATATATTTT. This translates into CASSYGLGAGNTIYF.

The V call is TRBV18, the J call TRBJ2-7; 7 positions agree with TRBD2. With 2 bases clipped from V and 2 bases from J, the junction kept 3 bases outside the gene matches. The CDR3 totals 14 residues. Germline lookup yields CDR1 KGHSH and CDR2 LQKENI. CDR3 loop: CASSPAGETYEQYF. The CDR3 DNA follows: TGTGCCAGCTCACCAGCGGGGGAAACCTACGAGCAGTACTTC.

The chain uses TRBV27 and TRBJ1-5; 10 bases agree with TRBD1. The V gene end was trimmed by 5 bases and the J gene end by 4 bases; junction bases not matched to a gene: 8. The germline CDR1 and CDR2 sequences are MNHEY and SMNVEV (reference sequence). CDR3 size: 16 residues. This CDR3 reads CASSPLDRGRNQPQHF. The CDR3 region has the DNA TGTGCCAGCAGTCCCCTCGACAGGGGGCGGAATCAGCCCCAGCATTTT.

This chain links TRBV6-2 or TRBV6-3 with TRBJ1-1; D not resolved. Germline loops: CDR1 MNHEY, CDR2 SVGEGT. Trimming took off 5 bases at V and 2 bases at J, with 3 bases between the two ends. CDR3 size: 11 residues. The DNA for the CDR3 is TGTGCCAGCAGTCGTAACACTGAAGCTTTCTTT. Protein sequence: CASSRNTEAFF.

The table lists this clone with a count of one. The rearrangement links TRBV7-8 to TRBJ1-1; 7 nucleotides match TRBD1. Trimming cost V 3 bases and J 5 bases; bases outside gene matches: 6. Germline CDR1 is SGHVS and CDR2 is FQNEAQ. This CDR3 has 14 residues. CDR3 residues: CASSLRGLDTEAFF. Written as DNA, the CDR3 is TGTGCCAGCAGCTTGAGGGGGCTGGATACTGAAGCTTTCTTT.

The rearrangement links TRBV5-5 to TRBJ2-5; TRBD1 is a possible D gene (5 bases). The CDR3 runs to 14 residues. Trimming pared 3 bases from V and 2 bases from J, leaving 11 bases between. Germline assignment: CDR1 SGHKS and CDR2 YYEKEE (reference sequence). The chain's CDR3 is CASSWTGQQETQYF. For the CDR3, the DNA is TGTGCCAGCAGCTGGACCGGACAACAAGAGACCCAGTACTTC.